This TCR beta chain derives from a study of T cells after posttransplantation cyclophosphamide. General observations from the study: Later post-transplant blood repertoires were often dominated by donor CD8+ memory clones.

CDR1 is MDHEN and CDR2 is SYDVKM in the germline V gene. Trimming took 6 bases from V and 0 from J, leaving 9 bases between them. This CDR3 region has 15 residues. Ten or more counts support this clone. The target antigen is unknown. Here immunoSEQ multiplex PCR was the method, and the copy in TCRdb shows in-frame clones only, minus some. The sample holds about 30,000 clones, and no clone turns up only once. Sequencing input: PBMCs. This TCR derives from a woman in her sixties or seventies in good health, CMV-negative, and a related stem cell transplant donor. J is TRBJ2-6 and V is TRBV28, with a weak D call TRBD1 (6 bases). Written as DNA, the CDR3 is TGTGCCAGCAGCTCAGGGGCCTCTGGGGCCAACGTCCTGACTTTC. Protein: CASSSGASGANVLTF.